The 4 T cell receptor beta chains below were found in one sample sequenced in a study of blood T cell repertoires in COVID-19. Sequencing was performed with immunoSEQ multiplex PCR; in TCRdb, only in-frame clones are kept and a portion is missing. The sample carries roughly 270,000 clones, approximately 86% recorded once. The sequencing input was peripheral blood. The origin of the receptors is a man between 18 and 35 years old with active or convalescent COVID-19.

This rearrangement joins TRBV11-1 to TRBJ2-7, with 8 bases matching TRBD1. From germline, CDR1 is SGHAT and CDR2 FQDESV (reference sequence). J was trimmed by 2 bases and V by 5 bases; bases with no gene match: 8. The CDR3 extends over 15 amino acids. The CDR3 loop is CASSQDRAVTYEQYF. CDR3 nucleotides: TGTGCCAGCAGCCAGGACAGGGCGGTTACCTACGAGCAGTACTTC.

The chain employs TRBV5-1 and TRBJ2-7; a weak D match, TRBD2 (5 bases). The CDR3 length is 14 residues. Germline V CDR1 and CDR2: SGHRS, YFSETQ. V gave up 4 bases and J gave up 2 bases, with 13 bases separating them. CDR3 residues: CASSTRTGAYEQYF. The CDR3 DNA follows: TGCGCCAGCAGCACCCGGACCGGGGCCTACGAGCAGTACTTC.

The chain recombines TRBV9 with TRBJ2-1; a weak D match, TRBD2 (6 bases). With 4 bases removed from V and 7 bases from J, the gap between germline ends came to 24 bases. The CDR3 has 17 amino acids. Germline CDR1 is SGDLS and CDR2 is YYNGEE. DNA of the CDR3: TGTGCCAGCAGCTCGCACGCCGCGGGACGGACTCCTAATGAGCAGTTCTTC. This sequence encodes CASSSHAAGRTPNEQFF.

The V call is TRBV6-5, the J call TRBJ2-1, with 8 bases fitting TRBD1. V dropped 6 bases and J dropped 9; count of bases not matched to a gene: 10. The CDR3 is made up of 14 amino acids. Germline CDR1 and CDR2: MNHEY and SVGAGI. The CDR3 loop is CASSDGQGSGEQFF. Here the CDR3 DNA reads TGTGCCAGCAGCGATGGACAGGGTAGTGGTGAGCAGTTCTTC.